The 22 T cell receptor beta chains below were found in one sample sequenced in a study of blood T cell repertoires in COVID-19. Clones were read by immunoSEQ multiplex PCR, and TCRdb kept only the in-frame ones, dropping some. This table has approximately 75,000 clones, more than 75% appearing once. The sequenced sample was peripheral blood. Every receptor here comes from a human donor in a cohort sampled during active COVID-19.

V and J are TRBV10-2 and TRBJ1-3; D is unresolved. The germline V and J ends were trimmed by 6 bases and 8 bases, with 14 bases remaining between them. The germline CDR1 and CDR2 sequences are WSHSY and SAAADI. CDR3 length: 13 residues. The CDR3 reads CASSAEPTYTIYF. The CDR3 nucleotides read TGCGCCAGCAGCGCGGAGCCAACATACACCATATATTTT.

This chain links TRBV14 with TRBJ1-6, with a weak D call TRBD1 (6 bases). Germline CDR1 and CDR2: SGHDN and FVKESK. Trimming cost V 4 bases and J 3 bases, with 13 bases left between them. This CDR3 spans 16 amino acids. The CDR3 region is CASSPQGRNYNSPLHF. In DNA, the CDR3 is TGTGCCAGCAGCCCACAGGGACGCAACTATAATTCACCCCTCCACTTT.

This chain links TRBV28 with TRBJ1-5; 7 bases fit TRBD1. CDR1 is MDHEN and CDR2 is SYDVKM in the germline V gene. CDR3 length: 14 residues. Trimming at V came to 3 bases and at J to 6 bases, leaving 5 bases not matched to a gene. CDR3 amino acids: CASSFRDSFQPQHF. CDR3 DNA sequence: TGTGCCAGCAGTTTTAGGGACAGTTTTCAGCCCCAGCATTTT. The complete variable domain, with remaining parts taken from reference TRBV28 and TRBJ1-5, reads DVKVTQSSRYLVKRTGEKVFLECVQDMDHENMFWYRQDPGLGLRLIYFSYDVKMKEKGDIPEGYSVSREKKERFSLILESASTNQTSMYLCASSFRDSFQPQHFGDGTRLSIL.

This sequence joins TRBV11-1 and TRBJ2-7, with D possibly matching TRBD1 (5 bases). Germline assignment: CDR1 SGHAT and CDR2 FQDESV (reference sequence). The CDR3 runs to 15 residues. V lost 7 bases, J lost 2 bases, and 18 bases lay in between. The CDR3, as DNA: TGTGCCAGCAAAAAGGCAGGGTTTGGGACCTACGAGCAGTACTTC. Translated: CASKKAGFGTYEQYF.

The V call is TRBV6-6, the J call TRBJ1-1; D is perhaps TRBD1 (5 bases). Trimming took 0 bases from V and 2 from J, leaving 10 bases between them. Germline-derived CDR1 and CDR2 are MNHNY and SVGAGI (reference sequence). The CDR3 sequence is 15 residues long. CDR3 region: CASSYSGQGNTEAFF. The CDR3 nucleotides are TGTGCCAGCAGTTACTCCGGGCAGGGCAACACTGAAGCTTTCTTT.

The V and J genes are TRBV3-1 (or the pseudogene TRBV3-2) and TRBJ2-7; no firm D call. The germline gives CDR1 LGHDT, CDR2 YNNKEL (reference sequence). Trimming cost V 0 bases and J 3 bases, with 3 bases left between them. The CDR3 length is 12 residues. CDR3 nucleotides: TGTGCCAGCAGCCAAGATAACTACGAGCAGTACTTC. Its protein product is CASSQDNYEQYF.

The rearrangement links TRBV24-1 to TRBJ2-1; a weak D match, TRBD1 (6 bases). Trimming took 2 bases from V and 3 from J, leaving 19 bases between them. The CDR3 covers 18 residues. Germline V gives CDR1 KGHDR, CDR2 SFDVKD. The CDR3 spells CATSDSVKGQGIYNEQFF. The CDR3 nucleotides read TGTGCCACCAGTGATTCAGTAAAGGGCCAGGGGATCTACAATGAGCAGTTCTTC.

Only a few counts were recorded for this clone. The gene calls are TRBV5-1 and TRBJ1-3; the D is unclear. This CDR3 has 21 amino acids. Trimming pared 2 bases from V and 0 bases from J, leaving 27 bases between. Germline CDR1 and CDR2: SGHRS and YFSETQ. This chain's CDR3 is CASSFSQAIQAPLYSGNTIYF. CDR3 bases: TGCGCCAGCAGCTTTTCTCAAGCCATTCAGGCTCCTTTATACTCTGGAAACACCATATATTTT.

The chain joins TRBV5-6 to TRBJ2-7; 15 bases are a match to TRBD2. The CDR3 contains 17 residues. J was trimmed by 0 bases and V by 5 bases; bases with no gene match: 6. CDR1 and CDR2 from the germline V gene are SGHDT and YYEEEE. The CDR3 nucleotides read TGTGCCAGCAGAACCGGACTAGCGGGGGGGATCTCCTACGAGCAGTACTTC. Translated: CASRTGLAGGISYEQYF.

This chain uses TRBV5-1 with TRBJ1-1; D unresolved. V shed 4 bases and J shed 0 bases, with 10 bases lying between them. The germline V gene has CDR1 SGHRS and CDR2 YFSETQ. CDR3 length: 14 amino acids. CDR3 DNA: TGCGCCAGCAGCCCCCAGGATTTGAACACTGAAGCTTTCTTT. This gives the protein CASSPQDLNTEAFF.

V is TRBV6-5 and J is TRBJ2-1; D perhaps matches TRBD1 (5 bases). This CDR3 comprises 13 residues. The germline CDR1 and CDR2 sequences are MNHEY and SVGAGI. Trimming stripped 5 bases from V and 4 bases from J, with 9 bases between. CDR3 sequence: CASSLTGYNEQFF. CDR3 nucleotides: TGTGCCAGCAGTCTTACAGGTTACAATGAGCAGTTCTTC.

This clone has a handful of counts. The chain combines TRBV24-1 with TRBJ2-2; 7 nucleotides match TRBD1. The CDR3 consists of 16 residues. Per the germline V gene, CDR1 is KGHDR and CDR2 is SFDVKD. V was clipped by 4 bases and J by 1 base; unmatched bases: 5. The CDR3 bases are TGTGCCACCAGTGACCCTAACAGGGGGAACACCGGGGAGCTGTTTTTT. Its protein is CATSDPNRGNTGELFF.

The chain links TRBV5-6 to TRBJ2-7, with 7 bases that match TRBD1. The junction had 7 bases not matched to a gene; V was cut back by 4 bases and J by 3 bases. The germline gives CDR1 SGHDT, CDR2 YYEEEE. The CDR3 is 14 residues long. The CDR3 coding sequence is TGTGCCAGCAGCGGACAGGCCACCTTCTACGAGCAGTACTTC. This translates into CASSGQATFYEQYF. Using reference TRBV5-6 and TRBJ2-7 for the parts outside the CDR3, the full variable domain is DAGVTQSPTHLIKTRGQQVTLRCSPKSGHDTVSWYQQALGQGPQFIFQYYEEEERQRGNFPDRFSGHQFPNYSSELNVNALLLGDSALYLCASSGQATFYEQYFGPGTRLTVT.

The chain couples TRBV5-1 to TRBJ1-2; D is undetermined. V lost 3 bases and J lost 7, with 16 bases in between. Germline-derived CDR1 and CDR2 are SGHRS and YFSETQ. The CDR3 extends over 14 amino acids. The CDR3 sequence: CASSSFQEGGGYTF. As DNA, the CDR3 is TGCGCCAGCAGCTCGTTCCAGGAGGGCGGTGGCTACACCTTC.

The chain carries TRBV12-5 and TRBJ2-7, with 7 bases identical to TRBD2. The CDR3 sequence is 14 residues long. The V and J ends lost 0 bases and 5 bases, in that order; junction bases with no gene match: 4. Germline loops: CDR1 LGHNT, CDR2 FRNRAP. In nucleotides, the CDR3 is TGTGCTAGTGGTTTGGTCGGGGGGTCCCACGAGCAGTACTTC. Translation: CASGLVGGSHEQYF.

The chain uses TRBV6-6 and TRBJ1-1, with D possibly TRBD1 on 5 matching bases. This CDR3 has 15 amino acids. Germline loops: CDR1 MNHNY, CDR2 SVGAGI (reference sequence). V was clipped by 1 base and J by 2 bases, with 11 bases between them. CDR3 region: CASSYWGVVNTEAFF. The CDR3 nucleotides are TGTGCCAGCAGTTACTGGGGGGTAGTAAACACTGAAGCTTTCTTT.

The V gene is TRBV5-6, the J gene TRBJ1-6; 11 nucleotides line up with TRBD1. CDR1 is SGHDT, CDR2 YYEEEE, per germline. CDR3 length equals 15 residues. Trimming at V came to 4 bases and at J to 7 bases, leaving 4 bases not matched to a gene. The CDR3 region is CASSRTGGRNSPLHF. The CDR3 bases are TGTGCCAGCAGCAGGACAGGGGGCCGGAATTCACCCCTCCACTTT.

The chain has TRBV19 and TRBJ1-5, with D maybe TRBD1 (5 bases). Trimming stripped 3 bases from V and 3 bases from J, with 9 bases between. Germline-derived CDR1 and CDR2 are LNHDA and SQIVND (reference sequence). The CDR3 totals 14 residues. CDR3 protein: CASSIRQLNQPQHF. CDR3 DNA: TGTGCCAGTAGTATTAGACAGCTCAATCAGCCCCAGCATTTT.

The chain employs TRBV19 and TRBJ1-2; TRBD1 matches 7 bases. V gave up 3 bases and J gave up 6 bases; unmatched junction bases: 10. Germline assignment: CDR1 LNHDA and CDR2 SQIVND (reference sequence). There are 15 residues in the CDR3. CDR3 sequence (DNA): TGTGCCAGTAGTATGGCGAGGGGGCGGCTCAATGGCTACACCTTC. It yields the protein CASSMARGRLNGYTF.

The sample holds a few counts of this clone. This chain connects TRBV30 to TRBJ1-6; D might be TRBD1 (5 bases). This CDR3 region has 14 residues. Germline V lookup: CDR1 GTSNPN, CDR2 SVGIG (reference sequence). V gave up 4 bases and J gave up 6 bases, with 13 bases separating them. The CDR3: CAWTAGLINSPLHF. The CDR3, as DNA: TGTGCCTGGACGGCGGGACTTATTAATTCACCCCTCCACTTT.

The V call is TRBV10-3, the J call TRBJ1-2; TRBD1 agrees at 7 bases. Unmatched junction bases numbered 6, after V lost 8 bases and J lost 6 bases. CDR1 is ENHRY and CDR2 is SYGVKD in the germline V gene. This CDR3 comprises 12 residues. The CDR3 protein is CAIDDRAHGYTF. CDR3 in DNA: TGTGCCATCGACGACAGGGCCCATGGCTACACCTTC.

The V gene is TRBV27, the J gene TRBJ1-5; 7 bases are a match to TRBD1. The CDR3 length is 16 residues. V trimming: 4 bases; J trimming: 7 bases; junction bases outside the gene matches: 13. Per germline, CDR1 MNHEY and CDR2 SMNVEV (reference sequence). This CDR3 is CASSSQQGPLGQPQHF. For the CDR3, the DNA is TGTGCCAGCAGTTCCCAACAGGGGCCACTAGGCCAGCCCCAGCATTTT.